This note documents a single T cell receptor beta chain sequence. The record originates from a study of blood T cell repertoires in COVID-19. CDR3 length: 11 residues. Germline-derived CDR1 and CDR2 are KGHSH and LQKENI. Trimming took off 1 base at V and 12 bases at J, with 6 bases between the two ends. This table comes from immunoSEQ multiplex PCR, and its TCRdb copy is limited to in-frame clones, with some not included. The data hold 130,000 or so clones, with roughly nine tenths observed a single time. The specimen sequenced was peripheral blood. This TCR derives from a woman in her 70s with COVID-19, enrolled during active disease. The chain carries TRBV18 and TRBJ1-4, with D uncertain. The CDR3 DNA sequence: TGTGCCAGCTCACCACAGACTCAACTGTTTTTT. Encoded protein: CASSPQTQLFF.